A single sample is the source of the 16 T cell receptor beta chains below, sequenced in a study of response to subunit inactivated influenza vaccine (dated 2018 in TCRdb). Libraries were constructed by RT-PCR. The instrument given in TCRdb is Illumina HiSeq 2500. The public reads were quality trimmed at Q25 with fastp and then assembled into clones with MiXCR by TCRdb, keeping productive beta chains. Under each unique CDR3 protein, matching rows form one entry showing the most common genes and DNA. A total of around 490,000 distinct CDR3 sequences appear in this sample, about 8% of them only once. In total, the top ten clones hold 13% of the sample. Here the sequenced sample was PBMCs from blood, taken around 25 months after vaccination. Source of these receptors: a man aged 50-75 years who received an inactivated influenza vaccine. Donor details come from another sample of the same person, matched by shared clones.

A few counts support this clonotype. This chain uses TRBV10-3 with TRBJ2-3; D perhaps matches TRBD1 (6 bases). Germline CDR1 ENHRY, CDR2 SYGVKD. V was shortened by 3 bases and J by 1 base, with 11 bases between the two germline ends. CDR3 length: 15 amino acids. CDR3 bases: TGTGCCATCAGTGAACAGGGATCTGGCACAGATACGCAGTATTTT. This translates into CAISEQGSGTDTQYF.

The rearrangement uses TRBV5-1 and TRBJ2-7, with 12 bases lining up with TRBD2. Germline CDR1 is SGHRS and CDR2 is YFSETQ. The CDR3 sequence is 15 residues long. The V gene end was trimmed by 8 bases and the J gene end by 4 bases; junction bases not matched to a gene: 10. The CDR3 sequence is CASSRRTSGEYEQYF. The CDR3 bases are TGCGCCAGTTCACGCCGGACTAGCGGGGAATACGAGCAGTACTTC.

This clonotype was seen only a few times. The V and J genes are TRBV7-2 and TRBJ2-1; tentatively, D is TRBD2 (6 bases). Between the trimmed V and J ends, which lost 1 base and 8 bases, there was a span of 9 bases. Germline CDR1 reads SGHTA; CDR2 reads FQGNSA. This CDR3 has 13 residues. The CDR3 loop is CASSLVRRDEQFF. Here the CDR3 DNA reads TGTGCCAGCAGCTTAGTCCGGAGGGATGAGCAGTTCTTC.

This clonotype was seen ten or more times. The rearrangement uses TRBV6-9 and TRBJ1-5; 8 bases agree with TRBD1. The CDR3 consists of 15 residues. Germline V gene sequence: CDR1 MNHGY, CDR2 SVAAGI. V shed 4 bases and J 4 bases; nucleotides not matched to a gene: 6. The CDR3: CASSFRQGRNQPQHF. Written as DNA, the CDR3 is TGTGCCAGCAGTTTTCGACAGGGGCGGAATCAGCCCCAGCATTTT.

This rearrangement joins TRBV11-2 to TRBJ2-7; no firm D call. Germline V lookup: CDR1 SGHAT, CDR2 FQNNGV. V lost 10 bases and J 0 bases, leaving 13 bases between the germline ends. CDR3 length equals 13 residues. DNA of the CDR3: TGTGCCACCCGGACCCTTCGCTCCTACGAGCAGTACTTC. Its protein product is CATRTLRSYEQYF.

This clonotype appeared many times. CDR3 in DNA: TGTGCCAGCAGTTCTCTAAAGACAGGAAATCCCTCTGGGGCCAACGTCCTGACTTTC. This sequence encodes CASSSLKTGNPSGANVLTF. The chain carries TRBV6-2 or TRBV6-3 and TRBJ2-6; possibly TRBD1 for D (6 bases). This CDR3 contains 19 residues. Germline lookup yields CDR1 MNHEY and CDR2 SVGEGT. Trimming cost V 4 bases and J 0 bases, with 19 bases left between them.

V gene TRBV7-2 combines with J gene TRBJ1-3; D unresolved. V was trimmed by 5 bases and J by 4 bases, leaving 9 bases between them. CDR3 length equals 13 residues. Germline CDR1 reads SGHTA; CDR2 reads FQGNSA. CDR3 bases: TGTGCCAGCAGCCCCGAGAGAGGAAACACCATATATTTT. Translated: CASSPERGNTIYF.

The table lists this clonotype with a few counts. The genes are TRBV20-1 and TRBJ2-1; D gene uncertain. Trimming removed 3 bases at V and 10 bases at J, with 4 bases between. Germline CDR1 and CDR2: DFQATT and SNEGSKA (reference sequence). CDR3 size: 9 residues. CDR3 sequence (DNA): TGCAGTGCTAGGGGAGAGCAGTTCTTC. Translating it yields CSARGEQFF.

This clonotype has just a few counts. The V and J genes are TRBV5-5 and TRBJ1-4; D might be TRBD1 (6 bases). V gave up 3 bases and J gave up 0 bases, with 15 bases separating them. Germline V CDR1 and CDR2: SGHKS, YYEKEE (reference sequence). This CDR3 is 17 amino acids long. This CDR3 is CASSSVRQASTNEKLFF. CDR3 nucleotides: TGTGCCAGCAGCTCGGTCCGACAGGCCTCAACTAATGAAAAACTGTTTTTT.

The rearrangement uses TRBV10-3 and TRBJ2-7, with D perhaps TRBD1 (5 bases). Germline-derived CDR1 and CDR2 are ENHRY and SYGVKD. This CDR3 has 13 residues. V was trimmed by 6 bases and J by 3 bases, leaving 12 bases between them. The CDR3 DNA reads TGTGCCATCAGGACATATGACAGCTACGAGCAGTACTTC. Residues: CAIRTYDSYEQYF.

This rearrangement joins TRBV20-1 to TRBJ1-5, with TRBD1 identical over 9 bases. The CDR3 is 15 residues long. Per germline, CDR1 DFQATT and CDR2 SNEGSKA (reference sequence). Unmatched junction bases numbered 8, after V lost 2 bases and J lost 6 bases. CDR3 sequence (DNA): TGCAGTGCTAGAAACACAGGGGGCGGCGGTCAGCCCCAGCATTTT. It is translated as CSARNTGGGGQPQHF.

This rearrangement joins TRBV11-2 to TRBJ1-1, with 8 nucleotides matching TRBD1. Germline values: CDR1 SGHAT, CDR2 FQNNGV. CDR3 length: 13 amino acids. V was pared by 1 base and J by 9 bases, with 4 bases of the junction left unmatched. The CDR3 loop reads CASSLVQGAQAFF. The DNA of the CDR3 is TGTGCCAGCAGCTTAGTTCAGGGGGCACAAGCTTTCTTT.

The chain couples TRBV6-1 to TRBJ1-2, with 9 nucleotides matching TRBD1. This CDR3 contains 17 residues. Germline V lookup: CDR1 MNHNS, CDR2 SASEGT. With V trimmed by 6 bases and J by 0 bases, 11 bases remained unmatched. The CDR3 loop reads CASRNRGRVIANYGYTF. The CDR3 coding sequence is TGTGCCAGCAGAAACAGGGGGCGCGTTATAGCTAACTATGGCTACACCTTC.

This clonotype has more than one count but fewer than ten. J is TRBJ2-5 and V is TRBV10-1; D unresolved. The CDR3 is 12 amino acids. Looked up from germline, CDR1 is WNHNN and CDR2 is SYGVQD (reference sequence). The V end lost 6 bases, the J end lost 2 bases, and 7 bases lay between the germline ends. The CDR3 DNA is TGCGCCAGCAGATTCTTACAAGAGACCCAGTACTTC. Amino acid sequence: CASRFLQETQYF.

In its sample, this clonotype was seen a few times. The chain carries TRBV5-1 and TRBJ1-2; D not certain. Trimming removed 0 bases from V and 1 base from J, with 16 bases in between. The germline V gene has CDR1 SGHRS and CDR2 YFSETQ. The CDR3 contains 17 residues. CDR3 residues: CASSLAKADRFNYGYTF. The CDR3 DNA reads as TGCGCCAGCAGCTTGGCCAAAGCGGACCGCTTTAACTATGGCTACACCTTC.

This rearrangement joins TRBV4-2 to TRBJ2-2; tentatively, D is TRBD1 or TRBD2 (5 bases each). The CDR3 is made up of 17 amino acids. Germline assignment: CDR1 LGHNA and CDR2 YNFKEQ. Trimming cost V 5 bases and J 3 bases, with 19 bases left between them. DNA for the CDR3: TGTGCCAGCAGCGTAACCGGGGCCCGGGGCCACACCGGGGAGCTGTTTTTT. Protein product: CASSVTGARGHTGELFF.